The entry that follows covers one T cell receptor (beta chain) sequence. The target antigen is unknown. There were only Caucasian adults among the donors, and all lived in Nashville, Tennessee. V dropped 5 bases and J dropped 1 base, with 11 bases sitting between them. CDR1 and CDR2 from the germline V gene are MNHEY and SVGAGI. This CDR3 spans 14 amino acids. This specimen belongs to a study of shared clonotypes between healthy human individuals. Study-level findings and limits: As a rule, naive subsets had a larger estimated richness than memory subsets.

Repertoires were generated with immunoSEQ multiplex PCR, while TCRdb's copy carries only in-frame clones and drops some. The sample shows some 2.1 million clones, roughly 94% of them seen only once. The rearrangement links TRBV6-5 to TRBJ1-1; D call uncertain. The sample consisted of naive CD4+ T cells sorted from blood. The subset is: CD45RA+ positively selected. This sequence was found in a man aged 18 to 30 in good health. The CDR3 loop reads CASSRSTGNTEAFF. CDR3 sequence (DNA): TGTGCCAGCAGTCGCTCTACGGGGAACACTGAAGCTTTCTTT.